The 27 T cell receptor beta chains given below trace back to one sample, sequenced in a study of circulating and synovial CD4+ cells in juvenile arthritis. TCRdb keeps only in-frame clones here, not all; method: immunoSEQ multiplex PCR. The table shows about 33,000 clones, with 90% to 95% occurring only once. The material sequenced was CD4+ T cells from blood. These receptors were taken from a human donor with juvenile idiopathic arthritis.

J is TRBJ2-7 and V is TRBV5-4; TRBD1 agrees at 7 bases. Germline V lookup: CDR1 SGHNT, CDR2 YYREEE (reference sequence). This CDR3 has 16 residues. J lost 0 bases, V lost 0 bases, and 6 bases had no gene match. CDR3 nucleotides: TGTGCCAGCAGCTTGGGGACAGGATTTAGCTCCTACGAGCAGTACTTC. This sequence encodes CASSLGTGFSSYEQYF.

The chain employs TRBV5-4 and TRBJ2-1; 8 positions match TRBD2. Germline lookup yields CDR1 SGHNT and CDR2 YYREEE (reference sequence). The V gene end was trimmed by 0 bases and the J gene end by 8 bases; junction bases not matched to a gene: 7. The CDR3 covers 15 residues. The DNA for the CDR3 is TGTGCCAGCAGCTTGGCCGGGGGGGGGATCGATGAGCAGTTCTTC. This translates into CASSLAGGGIDEQFF.

As to this clone: The same CDR3 arises from other DNA sequences in this sample as well. The CDR3 DNA sequence: TGTGCCAGCAGCAGCGGATCAGGGGGGCGGAATTCACCCCTCCACTTT. Amino acids: CASSSGSGGRNSPLHF. The chain employs TRBV7-9 and TRBJ1-6; 7 bases are shared with TRBD1. Losses at the gene ends were 5 bases for V and 7 bases for J; bases not matched to a gene: 11. The CDR3 spans 16 residues. The V gene's germline CDR1 is SEHNR and CDR2 FQNEAQ (reference sequence).

The chain is built from TRBV7-9 and TRBJ1-2, with 10 bases that match TRBD1. Germline-derived CDR1 and CDR2 are SEHNR and FQNEAQ (reference sequence). This CDR3 is built from 18 residues. V trimming: 4 bases; J trimming: 4 bases; junction bases outside the gene matches: 15. DNA for the CDR3: TGTGCCAGCAGCTCAGGCGCGAGGACAGGGGGTAGCTTCTATGGCTACACCTTC. This encodes CASSSGARTGGSFYGYTF.

The rearrangement links TRBV19 to TRBJ2-2; D is undetermined. The germline CDR1 and CDR2 sequences are LNHDA and SQIVND (reference sequence). V lost 4 bases and J 2 bases, leaving 8 bases between the germline ends. This CDR3 contains 14 residues. The CDR3 nucleotides read TGTGCCAGTAGTACTGCGCATAACACCGGGGAGCTGTTTTTT. This encodes CASSTAHNTGELFF.

The V gene is TRBV5-6, the J gene TRBJ2-1, with unresolved D. Germline V gives CDR1 SGHDT, CDR2 YYEEEE. Trimming pared 0 bases from V and 0 bases from J, leaving 13 bases between. The CDR3 is 17 residues long. DNA of the CDR3: TGTGCCAGCAGCTTGGAGGTCGGCGGTAGCTCCTACAATGAGCAGTTCTTC. Translating it yields CASSLEVGGSSYNEQFF.

This clone was recorded a few times. This chain joins TRBV28 and TRBJ2-1, with 9 bases matching TRBD1. The CDR3 extends over 12 amino acids. The V gene end was trimmed by 6 bases and the J gene end by 15 bases; junction bases not matched to a gene: 9. Germline CDR1 reads MDHEN; CDR2 reads SYDVKM. The chain's CDR3 is CASRPPGQGGFF. CDR3 bases: TGTGCCAGCAGGCCGCCGGGACAGGGAGGGTTCTTC.

V is TRBV7-6 and J is TRBJ2-3; D gene unclear. This CDR3 spans 11 amino acids. Trimming took 8 bases from V and 0 from J, leaving 3 bases between them. Germline V gives CDR1 SGHVS, CDR2 FNYEAQ. The CDR3 DNA sequence: TGTGCCAGCTCTAGCACAGATACGCAGTATTTT. Protein sequence: CASSSTDTQYF.

Comment on this clone: This sample also contains other DNA sequences that code for the same CDR3. The chain links TRBV2 to TRBJ1-6; unclear D gene. Germline V gene lookup returns CDR1 SNHLY and CDR2 FYNNEI. V lost 0 bases and J lost 7, with 10 bases in between. The CDR3 extends over 15 amino acids. The CDR3 loop is CASSEAQGRNSPLHF. The DNA for the CDR3 is TGTGCCAGCAGTGAAGCGCAAGGGAGGAATTCACCCCTCCACTTT.

The rearrangement links TRBV11-3 to TRBJ2-3; 7 nucleotides line up with TRBD1. The CDR3 has 13 amino acids. V shed 3 bases, J shed 5 bases, and the junction held 2 bases outside the gene matches. Germline CDR1 reads SGHNT; CDR2 reads YENEEA. The CDR3 DNA reads as TGTGCCAGCAGCTTCAACAGGGGAGATACGCAGTATTTT. This gives the protein CASSFNRGDTQYF. The full variable domain, in which reference TRBV11-3 and TRBJ2-3 provide the parts outside the CDR3, is EAGVVQSPRYKIIEKKQPVAFWCNPISGHNTLYWYLQNLGQGPELLIRYENEEAVDDSQLPKDRFSAERLKGVDSTLKIQPAELGDSAVYLCASSFNRGDTQYFGPGTRLTVL.

This rearrangement joins TRBV4-3 to TRBJ1-2, with 10 bases fitting TRBD1. J gave up 4 bases and V 5 bases, and 4 bases lay outside the gene matches. This CDR3 is 14 amino acids long. Germline CDR1 and CDR2: LGHNA and YSLEER. The CDR3 reads CASSTDRGLYGYTF. CDR3 bases: TGCGCCAGCAGCACTGACAGGGGGCTCTATGGCTACACCTTC.

This chain links TRBV28 with TRBJ2-3, with D possibly being TRBD2 (6 bases). Germline V gene sequence: CDR1 MDHEN, CDR2 SYDVKM. Trimming pared 2 bases from V and 0 bases from J, leaving 15 bases between. The CDR3 consists of 17 residues. CDR3 DNA sequence: TGTGCCAGCAGTTTACCGCTAGCGTCATACAGCACAGATACGCAGTATTTT. This translates into CASSLPLASYSTDTQYF.

The V and J genes are TRBV11-3 and TRBJ2-1; D uncertain. The V gene's germline CDR1 is SGHNT and CDR2 YENEEA. Trimming took off 5 bases at V and 6 bases at J, with 8 bases between the two ends. CDR3 length: 12 amino acids. The CDR3 is CASSPNTNEQFF. CDR3 DNA sequence: TGTGCCAGCAGCCCAAACACCAATGAGCAGTTCTTC.

The V and J genes are TRBV18 and TRBJ2-5, with 8 nucleotides matching TRBD1. Germline CDR1 and CDR2: KGHSH and LQKENI. This CDR3 region has 14 residues. The junction had 6 bases not matched to a gene; V was cut back by 9 bases and J by 0 bases. CDR3 protein: CASRDRNNQETQYF. DNA for the CDR3: TGTGCCAGTCGGGACAGGAACAACCAAGAGACCCAGTACTTC. The full variable domain, in which reference TRBV18 and TRBJ2-5 provide the parts outside the CDR3, is NAGVMQNPRHLVRRRGQEARLRCSPMKGHSHVYWYRQLPEEGLKFMVYLQKENIIDESGMPKERFSAEFPKEGPSILRIQQVVRGDSAAYFCASRDRNNQETQYFGPGTRLLVL.

The chain recombines TRBV5-1 with TRBJ1-3, with TRBD1 matching 7 bases. CDR3 length: 15 amino acids. Germline CDR1 reads SGHRS; CDR2 reads YFSETQ. V was clipped by 2 bases and J by 4 bases; unmatched bases: 6. The CDR3 sequence: CASSFLGTAGNTIYF. The CDR3 bases are TGCGCCAGCAGCTTTTTGGGGACAGCCGGAAACACCATATATTTT.

The chain recombines TRBV4-1 with TRBJ2-7; TRBD2 agrees at 11 bases. This CDR3 region has 15 residues. V dropped 4 bases and J dropped 7; count of bases not matched to a gene: 9. Germline V CDR1 and CDR2: MGHRA, YSYEKL. The CDR3 spells CASSPGLAGSGEQYF. In DNA, the CDR3 is TGCGCCAGCAGCCCCGGACTAGCGGGTTCGGGAGAGCAGTACTTC.

The rearrangement uses TRBV27 and TRBJ1-4; 7 nucleotides match TRBD1. In germline, CDR1 is MNHEY, CDR2 SMNVEV (reference sequence). The J segment lost 7 bases and the V segment lost 4 bases, leaving 3 bases of the junction unmatched. This CDR3 is 13 amino acids long. The CDR3 here is CASSYRGGEKLFF. Written as DNA, the CDR3 is TGTGCCAGCAGTTACAGGGGTGGTGAAAAACTGTTTTTT.

The rearrangement joins TRBV19 to TRBJ2-2; 16 bases match TRBD2. The germline V gene has CDR1 LNHDA and CDR2 SQIVND (reference sequence). The CDR3 is 19 amino acids. The trim removed 8 bases at V and 4 bases at J, leaving 13 bases unmatched. The CDR3 is CASGRRPGTSGGGTGELFF. CDR3 coding DNA: TGTGCCAGTGGGAGAAGGCCCGGGACTAGCGGGGGGGGCACCGGGGAGCTGTTTTTT.

The genes are TRBV7-2 and TRBJ1-2; D possibly corresponds to TRBD1 (6 bases). The CDR3 has 14 amino acids. V was shortened by 5 bases and J by 5 bases, with 15 bases between the two germline ends. Looked up from germline, CDR1 is SGHTA and CDR2 is FQGNSA. In DNA, the CDR3 is TGTGCCAGCAGCCCGACGGGGGGCGGATATGGCTACACCTTC. Encoded protein: CASSPTGGGYGYTF.

This rearrangement joins TRBV5-5 to TRBJ1-5; 7 bases map to TRBD1. Germline V CDR1 and CDR2: SGHKS, YYEKEE (reference sequence). The J segment lost 6 bases and the V segment lost 5 bases, leaving 5 bases of the junction unmatched. The CDR3 length is 13 residues. The CDR3 nucleotides read TGTGCCAGCAGGTACGACAGGGCTCAGCCCCAGCATTTT. It encodes CASRYDRAQPQHF.

V and J are TRBV5-4 and TRBJ2-1; possible D gene TRBD2, 7 bases. This CDR3 region has 15 residues. In germline, CDR1 is SGHNT, CDR2 YYREEE (reference sequence). The V end was cut by 7 bases, the J end by 5 bases, with 19 bases between. CDR3 region: CASYLRGGYDNEQFF. The CDR3 DNA reads as TGTGCCAGCTATTTAAGGGGGGGTTACGACAATGAGCAGTTCTTC.

J is TRBJ2-3 and V is TRBV27, with 11 positions matching TRBD2. Germline V lookup: CDR1 MNHEY, CDR2 SMNVEV (reference sequence). This CDR3 spans 16 amino acids. V lost 5 bases and J lost 1; bases outside the gene matches: 5. CDR3 sequence: CASSLGGLAGTDTQYF. CDR3 nucleotide sequence: TGTGCCAGCAGTCTGGGGGGACTAGCGGGCACAGATACGCAGTATTTT.

V is TRBV11-3 and J is TRBJ1-1; D not resolved. This CDR3 is built from 13 residues. Between the trimmed V and J ends, which lost 5 bases and 1 base, there was a span of 8 bases. Germline CDR1 reads SGHNT; CDR2 reads YENEEA. CDR3 bases: TGTGCCAGCAGCCTACGATGGAACACTGAAGCTTTCTTT. Amino acids: CASSLRWNTEAFF.

The chain recombines TRBV18 with TRBJ2-4; 7 positions match TRBD2. Germline assignment: CDR1 KGHSH and CDR2 LQKENI. The length of the CDR3 is 15 residues. After removal of 4 bases from V and 8 bases from J, the junction contained 11 bases not matched to a gene. The chain's CDR3 is CASSLGGGENDIQYF. CDR3 DNA sequence: TGTGCCAGCTCACTCGGTGGGGGGGAGAATGACATTCAGTACTTC.

The genes are TRBV30 and TRBJ1-4; D might be TRBD1 (5 bases). CDR3 size: 15 residues. Germline CDR1 reads GTSNPN; CDR2 reads SVGIG (reference sequence). Trimming took off 0 bases at V and 5 bases at J, with 13 bases between the two ends. For the CDR3, the DNA is TGTGCCTGGAGTGTTTTTGACAGAAGCAATGAAAAACTGTTTTTT. Translation gives CAWSVFDRSNEKLFF.

J is TRBJ2-7 and V is TRBV7-9; 9 bases map to TRBD1. The CDR3 length is 17 residues. The V gene end was trimmed by 1 base and the J gene end by 4 bases; junction bases not matched to a gene: 11. Germline CDR1 reads SEHNR; CDR2 reads FQNEAQ (reference sequence). This chain's CDR3 is CASSLVRWGQGLYEQYF. The CDR3 nucleotides are TGTGCCAGCAGCTTAGTCCGGTGGGGACAGGGATTATACGAGCAGTACTTC.

The CDR3 reads CASSPPVPGVSSYGYTF. The CDR3 bases are TGTGCCAGCTCACCACCGGTCCCGGGGGTTTCGAGCTATGGCTACACCTTC. The chain recombines TRBV18 with TRBJ1-2, with a weak D call TRBD1 (5 bases). The V and J ends lost 0 bases and 4 bases respectively, with 18 bases between them. Germline-derived CDR1 and CDR2 are KGHSH and LQKENI. This CDR3 is 17 amino acids long.